Here is one T cell receptor (beta chain) with its context. These data belong to a study of cytomegalovirus exposure and HLA in healthy donors. CDR1 is SGHKS, CDR2 YYEKEE, per germline (reference sequence). This CDR3 contains 15 residues. Trimming took 4 bases from V and 3 from J, leaving 15 bases between them. The method was immunoSEQ multiplex PCR; TCRdb's version includes in-frame clones alone and lacks a portion of them. The sample has about 71,000 clones, around 95% seen once. This TCR derives from a man aged 18 to 29 in good health and CMV-seropositive. Sequenced material: PBMCs. The chain carries TRBV5-5 and TRBJ2-3, with D perhaps TRBD2 (5 bases). The CDR3 DNA is TGTGCCAGCAGCCACGGAGGAGAGCGTACAGATACGCAGTATTTT. Translating gives CASSHGGERTDTQYF.